A single sample gave rise to the 13 T cell receptor beta chains below, sequenced in a study of shared clonotypes between healthy human individuals (dated by TCRdb to the early 2020s). The library was produced with the immunoSEQ multiplex PCR assay. TCRdb provides this immuneACCESS table in a form limited to in-frame rearrangements. Some clones are lacking; in checked studies, under half of them reflect an unresolved V gene, and why the rest are absent is not known. This sample has 2 million to 3 million clones in its table, and more than 90% of those were observed once. Jointly, the top ten make up around 0.15% of the sample. The sequenced sample consisted of naive CD4+ T cells sorted from blood. The cell subset or site label here, explained by the study, means: CD45RA+ positively selected. The receptors derive from a man between 18 and 35 years old in good health.

The chain couples TRBV11-2 to TRBJ2-5; 7 nucleotides agree with TRBD1. CDR1 is SGHAT, CDR2 FQNNGV, per germline. V lost 5 bases, J lost 5 bases, and 8 bases stayed unmatched. This CDR3 comprises 14 residues. The DNA of the CDR3 is TGTGCCAGCAGCCCGACAGGGAGTAGGGAGACCCAGTACTTC. It specifies CASSPTGSRETQYF.

This sequence joins TRBV10-1 and TRBJ1-2, with TRBD1 matching 9 bases. Per the germline V gene, CDR1 is WNHNN and CDR2 is SYGVQD (reference sequence). J was trimmed by 6 bases and V by 4 bases; bases with no gene match: 3. This CDR3 is built from 13 residues. The CDR3 region is CASSAGQGDGYTF. The CDR3 coding sequence is TGCGCCAGCAGTGCGGGACAGGGAGATGGCTACACCTTC.

Worth noting for this clone: Other DNA sequences in the sample encode the same CDR3. This rearrangement joins TRBV5-4 to TRBJ2-4; no clear D. This CDR3 region has 15 residues. Trimming pared 2 bases from V and 0 bases from J, leaving 9 bases between. The germline gives CDR1 SGHNT, CDR2 YYREEE (reference sequence). The CDR3 loop reads CASSLQGLAKNIQYF. The CDR3 DNA follows: TGTGCCAGCAGCTTACAAGGATTAGCCAAAAACATTCAGTACTTC.

The chain carries TRBV27 and TRBJ2-3; 9 positions agree with TRBD2. The CDR3 is 16 residues long. V shed 6 bases and J 4 bases; nucleotides not matched to a gene: 11. The V gene's germline CDR1 is MNHEY and CDR2 SMNVEV (reference sequence). The CDR3 DNA reads as TGTGCCAGCAGCTCACCGGGACTAGCAGTCGCAGATACGCAGTATTTT. Amino acids: CASSSPGLAVADTQYF.

The chain couples TRBV6-1 to TRBJ2-2; 7 bases are a match to TRBD2. Looked up from germline, CDR1 is MNHNS and CDR2 is SASEGT. After removal of 10 bases from V and 0 bases from J, the junction contained 8 bases not matched to a gene. This CDR3 has 15 amino acids. The CDR3 sequence is CATIRDYPNTGELFF. For the CDR3, the DNA is TGTGCCACCATAAGGGACTACCCGAACACCGGGGAGCTGTTTTTT.

CDR3 sequence (DNA): TGTGCCATTTCGGGACTAGCGGGCCACGAGCAGTACTTC. It translates to CAISGLAGHEQYF. The rearrangement joins TRBV11-2 to TRBJ2-7; 12 bases are a match to TRBD2. The germline V gene has CDR1 SGHAT and CDR2 FQNNGV. The CDR3 is made up of 13 amino acids. Losses at the gene ends were 10 bases for V and 5 bases for J; bases not matched to a gene: 6.

CDR3 sequence: CAWSPSGVSNEQYF. CDR3 DNA: TGTGCCTGGAGCCCCTCGGGGGTTAGCAACGAGCAGTACTTC. This rearrangement joins TRBV30 to TRBJ2-7, with TRBD2 as a possible D gene (6 bases). Germline assignment: CDR1 GTSNPN and CDR2 SVGIG (reference sequence). The CDR3 has 14 amino acids. Trimming took off 3 bases at V and 5 bases at J, with 17 bases between the two ends.

The V gene is TRBV4-1, the J gene TRBJ2-7; a weak D match, TRBD1 (6 bases). This CDR3 spans 15 amino acids. In germline, CDR1 is MGHRA, CDR2 YSYEKL. The V gene lost 4 bases and the J gene lost 3 bases, with 16 bases spanning the gap. The CDR3 region is CASSPRTEILYEQYF. The CDR3 region has the DNA TGCGCCAGCAGCCCCCGGACAGAGATTCTCTACGAGCAGTACTTC.

J is TRBJ1-1 and V is TRBV5-1; D not resolved. The CDR3 is made up of 17 amino acids. Trimming cost V 0 bases and J 1 base, with 16 bases left between them. Germline V gives CDR1 SGHRS, CDR2 YFSETQ. The CDR3 coding sequence is TGCGCCAGCAGCTTGGGGGTTTCAGCGGATGAGAACACTGAAGCTTTCTTT. Translating it yields CASSLGVSADENTEAFF.

J is TRBJ2-5 and V is TRBV15, with D possibly TRBD2 on 5 matching bases. This CDR3 has 14 residues. CDR1 is LNHNV and CDR2 is YYDKDF in the germline V gene (reference sequence). V was trimmed by 7 bases and J by 5 bases, leaving 17 bases between them. In DNA, the CDR3 is TGTGCCACCAAAAACGTAGCGTTTAGGGAGACCCAGTACTTC. It yields the protein CATKNVAFRETQYF.

The J gene is TRBJ2-7, the V gene TRBV9; D is possibly TRBD1 (6 bases). Germline assignment: CDR1 SGDLS and CDR2 YYNGEE. V lost 3 bases and J 2 bases, leaving 12 bases between the germline ends. The CDR3 runs to 14 residues. The CDR3 spells CASSATTGTYEQYF. The CDR3 nucleotides read TGTGCCAGCAGCGCGACGACAGGAACCTACGAGCAGTACTTC.

CDR3 protein: CASSLLAGGLPGELFF. CDR3 bases: TGCGCCAGCAGCCTATTAGCGGGGGGGCTTCCCGGGGAGCTGTTTTTT. V is TRBV4-1 and J is TRBJ2-2, with TRBD2 matching 11 bases. This CDR3 has 16 residues. Germline V gives CDR1 MGHRA, CDR2 YSYEKL. After removal of 4 bases from V and 6 bases from J, the junction contained 7 bases not matched to a gene.

This clone was observed a few times. The same CDR3 is also encoded by other DNA sequences in this sample. V usage is TRBV29-1 and J usage is TRBJ1-1; TRBD1 matches 9 bases. This CDR3 is 13 amino acids long. V shed 4 bases, J shed 1 base, and the junction held 1 base outside the gene matches. The germline CDR1 and CDR2 sequences are SQVTM and ANQGSEA. This chain's CDR3 is CSVGGQGNTEAFF. The CDR3 coding sequence is TGCAGCGTTGGGGGACAGGGGAACACTGAAGCTTTCTTT.